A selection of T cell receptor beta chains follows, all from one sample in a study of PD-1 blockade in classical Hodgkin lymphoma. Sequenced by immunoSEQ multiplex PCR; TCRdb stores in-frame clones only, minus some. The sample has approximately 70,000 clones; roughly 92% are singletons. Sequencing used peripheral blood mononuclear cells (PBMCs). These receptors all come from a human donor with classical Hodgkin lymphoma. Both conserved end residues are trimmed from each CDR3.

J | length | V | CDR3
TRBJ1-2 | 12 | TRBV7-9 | ASSSTQGGYGYT
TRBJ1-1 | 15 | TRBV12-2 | ASRLAYNRGHHTEAF
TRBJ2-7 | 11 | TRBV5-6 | ASSFERGGEQY
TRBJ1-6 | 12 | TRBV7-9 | ASSLTGDNSPLH
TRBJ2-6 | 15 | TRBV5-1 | ASSGRDRVAGANVLT
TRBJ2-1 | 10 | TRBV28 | ASRGSYNEQF
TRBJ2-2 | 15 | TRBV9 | ASSVEGGGLNTGELF
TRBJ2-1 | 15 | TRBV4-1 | ASSQDPWGGRGYEQF
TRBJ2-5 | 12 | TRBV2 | ASSVTSGQETQY
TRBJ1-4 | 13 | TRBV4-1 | ASSQEGEDNEKLF
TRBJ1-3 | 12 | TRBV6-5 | ASRISVSGNTIY
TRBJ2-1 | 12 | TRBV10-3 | AISPRGRAGEQF